The entry below gives a single TCR beta chain sequence along with its context. This record comes from a study of blood T cell repertoires in COVID-19. Sequencing used immunoSEQ multiplex PCR; TCRdb keeps in-frame clones, though not all of them. The table lists around 200,000 clones, around 89% of them singletons. The V gene's germline CDR1 is MNHEY and CDR2 SVGEGT. The CDR3 is 15 amino acids. V trimming: 6 bases; J trimming: 6 bases; junction bases outside the gene matches: 5. Sequenced sample: PBMCs or T cells enriched from blood (not recorded which). The receptor was isolated from a woman aged 25 to 39 who had recovered from COVID-19. The chain couples TRBV6-2 or TRBV6-3 to TRBJ2-1; 13 bases fit TRBD2. Written as DNA, the CDR3 is TGTGCCAGCAGCAAACTAGCGGGGGGGCCCAATGAGCAGTTCTTC. Encoded protein: CASSKLAGGPNEQFF.